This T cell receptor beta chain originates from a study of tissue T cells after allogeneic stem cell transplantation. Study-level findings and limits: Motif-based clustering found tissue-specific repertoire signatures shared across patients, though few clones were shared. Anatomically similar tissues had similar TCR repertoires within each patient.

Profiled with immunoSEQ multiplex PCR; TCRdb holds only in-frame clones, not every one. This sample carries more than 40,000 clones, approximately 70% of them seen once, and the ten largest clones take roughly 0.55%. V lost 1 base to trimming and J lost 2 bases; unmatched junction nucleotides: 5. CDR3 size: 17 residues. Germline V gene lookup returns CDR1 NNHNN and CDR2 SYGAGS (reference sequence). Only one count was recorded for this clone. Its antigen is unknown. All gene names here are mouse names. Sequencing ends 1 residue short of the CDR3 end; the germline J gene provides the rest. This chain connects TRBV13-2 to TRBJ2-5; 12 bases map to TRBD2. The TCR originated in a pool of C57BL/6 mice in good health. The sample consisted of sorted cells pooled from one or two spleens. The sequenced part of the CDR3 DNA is TGTGCCAGCGGTGATAGACTGGGGGGGCGCAGCCAAGACACCCAGTAC. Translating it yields CASGDRLGGRSQDTQY. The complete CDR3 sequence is CASGDRLGGRSQDTQYF.